This TCR beta chain was observed in a study of cytomegalovirus exposure and HLA in healthy donors. Study-level points and caveats: In vitro work confirmed that a few CMV-associated chains recognize CMV antigens. Previous analysis showed most TCR beta V segments were productive about 87% or about 30% of the time. Reports state that TCR beta sequences accurately predicted most subjects' HLA-A and HLA-B alleles.

PCR was performed using 60 Vbeta and 13 Jbeta primers. TCRdb's copy holds only in-frame clones and misses some; the assay was immunoSEQ multiplex PCR. The sample includes roughly 200,000 clones, over 70% of them seen just once. Regarding this clone: The antigen remains undetermined. Other DNA sequences of this sample code for an identical CDR3.

Germline V gene data show CDR1 as SGHRS and CDR2 as YFSETQ. The CDR3 consists of 16 residues. V was shortened by 3 bases and J by 2 bases, with 15 bases between the two germline ends. The chain couples TRBV5-1 to TRBJ1-3; D perhaps matches TRBD1 (5 bases). The sequencing sample was made of PBMCs. The receptor's source is a man aged 40-49 years in good health and CMV-seropositive. The CDR3 reads CASSSTLGGAGNTIYF. CDR3 nucleotides: TGCGCCAGCAGCTCGACTTTGGGGGGGGCTGGAAACACCATATATTTT.